This T cell receptor (beta chain) was observed in a study of T cells in localized non-small cell lung cancer. Only a few counts were recorded for this clone. Sequencing used immunoSEQ multiplex PCR; TCRdb keeps in-frame clones, though not all of them. In the table there are some 890 clones, about 19% of which are singletons. V lost 7 bases and J lost 3, with 16 bases in between. Germline values: CDR1 LNHDA, CDR2 SQIVND (reference sequence). The CDR3 is 14 amino acids. This chain uses TRBV19 with TRBJ2-7; a weak D match, TRBD2 (6 bases). Specimen: lung tumor tissue, collected before any cancer treatment. The receptor comes from a male donor aged 60 or over with stage I lung adenocarcinoma. CDR3 loop: CASNYGGNDYEQYF. DNA of the CDR3: TGTGCCAGTAATTATGGGGGGAACGACTACGAGCAGTACTTC.